The T cell receptor (beta chain) under discussion was sequenced for a study of CD8 T cells in ankylosing spondylitis. General observations from the study: There were earlier reports of some motif variants in reactive arthritis synovial fluid and blood. Disease-linked clones bore a CD8+ phenotype and were relatively rare in peripheral blood. The study identified a TCR beta motif of under ten highly homologous variants that appeared characteristic of ankylosing spondylitis blood. Disease-linked clones reportedly concentrated significantly in matched ankylosing spondylitis synovial fluid.

The CDR3 sequence is 12 residues long. Trimming removed 11 bases from V and 4 bases from J, with 12 bases in between. There are many counts of this clonotype. Its antigen is not identified. With molecular barcodes, quantitative 5'-RACE was used to make the TCR beta libraries. TCRdb itself ran the 5' RACE reads through MiXCR, one entry per CDR3 protein. The table records about 200,000 distinct CDR3 sequences, around 7.9% of them present only once. What was sequenced was blood, either unsorted or a sorted T cell fraction (not recorded which). The chain is built from TRBV12-3 or TRBV12-4 and TRBJ1-5; D ambiguous. The TCR sequence derives from a male donor with ankylosing spondylitis. CDR3 sequence: CAVTEGNQPQHF. CDR3 DNA sequence: TGTGCCGTCACGGAAGGGAATCAGCCCCAGCATTTT.